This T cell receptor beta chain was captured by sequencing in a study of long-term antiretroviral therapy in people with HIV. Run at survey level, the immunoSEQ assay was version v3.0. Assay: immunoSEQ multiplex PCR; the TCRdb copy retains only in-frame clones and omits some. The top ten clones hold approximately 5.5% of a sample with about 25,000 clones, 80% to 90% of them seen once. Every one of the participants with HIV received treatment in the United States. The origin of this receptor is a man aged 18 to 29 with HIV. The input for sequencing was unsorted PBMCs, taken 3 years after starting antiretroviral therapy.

CDR3 loop: CASQPDSGATEAFF. The CDR3 nucleotides are TGTGCCAGCCAACCGGATTCAGGGGCGACTGAAGCTTTCTTT. The V gene is TRBV11-2, the J gene TRBJ1-1; maybe TRBD1 (6 bases). Trimming left V 8 bases short and J 5 bases short, with 18 bases between. Germline V lookup: CDR1 SGHAT, CDR2 FQNNGV. CDR3 length equals 14 residues.